This TCR beta chain was retrieved from a study of vaccination and CD4 T cells after COVID-19. The treatment here: approximately nine-day PBMC culture with coronavirus spike peptide pools or control peptides (ViraFEST assay). This clonotype occurred a few times. Its target is unknown. An end of the junction differs from the germline gene, which may be a read error. The CDR3 has 15 residues. Germline V gene sequence: CDR1 SNHLY, CDR2 FYNNEI. The Oncomine TCR Beta short-read assay sequenced DNA from cultured CD4+ T cells. TCRdb recomputed calls from the PCR reads with MiXCR, one row per CDR3 protein. The sample has around 16,000 distinct CDR3 sequences; about three quarters are singletons.

The clonotype was recovered from a human donor who had recovered from COVID-19. This sequence joins TRBV2 and TRBJ1-5; 10 bases are shared with TRBD1. Input material: CD4+ T cells from blood, cultured in vitro. The CDR3 sequence: CASSEETGGNQPQHF. CDR3 DNA sequence: TGTGCCAGCAGTGAAGAGACAGGGGGCAACCAGCCCCAGCATTTT.